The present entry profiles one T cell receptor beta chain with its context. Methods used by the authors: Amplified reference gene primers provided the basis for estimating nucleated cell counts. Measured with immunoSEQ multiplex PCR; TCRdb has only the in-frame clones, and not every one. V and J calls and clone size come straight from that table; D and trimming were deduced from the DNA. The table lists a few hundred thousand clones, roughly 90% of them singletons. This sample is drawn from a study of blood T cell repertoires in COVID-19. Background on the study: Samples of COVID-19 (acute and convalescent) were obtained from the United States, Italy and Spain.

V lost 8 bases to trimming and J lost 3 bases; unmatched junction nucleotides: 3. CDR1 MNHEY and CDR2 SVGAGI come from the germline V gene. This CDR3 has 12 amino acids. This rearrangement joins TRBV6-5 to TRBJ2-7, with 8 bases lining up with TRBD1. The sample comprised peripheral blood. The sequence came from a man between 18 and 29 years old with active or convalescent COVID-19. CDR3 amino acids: CASRTGSYEQYF. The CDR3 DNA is TGTGCCAGCCGGACAGGGAGCTACGAGCAGTACTTC.